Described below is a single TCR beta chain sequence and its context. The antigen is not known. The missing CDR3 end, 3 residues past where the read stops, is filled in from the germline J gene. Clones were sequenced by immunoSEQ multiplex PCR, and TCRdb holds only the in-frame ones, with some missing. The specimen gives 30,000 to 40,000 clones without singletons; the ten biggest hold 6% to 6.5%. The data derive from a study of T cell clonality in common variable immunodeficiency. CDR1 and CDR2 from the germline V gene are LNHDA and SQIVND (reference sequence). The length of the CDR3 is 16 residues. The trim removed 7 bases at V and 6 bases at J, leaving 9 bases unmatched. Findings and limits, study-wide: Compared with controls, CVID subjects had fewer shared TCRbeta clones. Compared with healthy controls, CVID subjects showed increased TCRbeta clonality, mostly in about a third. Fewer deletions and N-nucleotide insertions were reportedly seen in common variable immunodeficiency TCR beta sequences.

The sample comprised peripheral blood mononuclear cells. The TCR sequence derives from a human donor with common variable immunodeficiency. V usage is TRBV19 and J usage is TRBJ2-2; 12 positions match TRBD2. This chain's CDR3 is CASNLASGGAAGELFF. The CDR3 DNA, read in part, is TGTGCCAGTAATCTGGCTAGCGGGGGGGCGGCCGGGGAG.